The 12 T cell receptor beta chains below come from one sample, sequenced in a study of CD8 T cells in ankylosing spondylitis (TCRdb year 2017). Study-wide findings and limitations: A TCR beta motif of about 8 highly homologous amino acid variants appeared characteristic of blood from ankylosing spondylitis patients.

Receptors were amplified or captured by 5' RACE. TCRdb lists the instrument as Illumina HiSeq 2500. TCRdb trimmed public reads at Q25 via fastp, called clones via MiXCR and kept in-frame beta chains. Identical CDR3 proteins give one entry, which carries the most common genes and DNA. For this sample the table gives 650,000 to 800,000 distinct CDR3 sequences, of which 19% were detected only once. In total, the top ten clones hold around a fifth of the sample. Which antigens these TCRs recognize remains unknown. The specimen sequenced was blood, either unsorted or a sorted T cell fraction (not recorded which). All receptors come from a male donor with ankylosing spondylitis.

This chain joins TRBV30 and TRBJ1-1; D is unresolved. The V and J ends lost 5 bases and 1 base respectively, with 8 bases between them. Germline lookup yields CDR1 GTSNPN and CDR2 SVGIG (reference sequence). The CDR3 length is 12 residues. CDR3 in amino acids: CAWAISNTEAFF. As DNA, the CDR3 is TGTGCCTGGGCGATCTCGAACACTGAAGCTTTCTTT. Based on the CDR3 plus reference TRBV30 and TRBJ1-1, the full variable domain is SQTIHQWPATLVQPVGSPLSLECTVEGTSNPNLYWYRQAAGRGLQLLFYSVGIGQISSEVPQNLSASRPQDRQFILSSKKLLLSDSGFYLCAWAISNTEAFFGQGTRLTVV.

The chain links TRBV27 to TRBJ2-1, with 9 bases matching TRBD1. V shed 8 bases and J 9 bases; nucleotides not matched to a gene: 5. The CDR3 is 12 residues long. Germline lookup yields CDR1 MNHEY and CDR2 SMNVEV (reference sequence). The CDR3 loop reads CASRDRVGEQFF. The CDR3 DNA follows: TGTGCCAGCCGGGACAGGGTAGGTGAGCAGTTCTTC.

This clonotype was found a few times. CDR3 DNA: TGTGCCAGCAGTTGGACTAGCGGGGGGGTTATTGAGACCCAGTACTTC. Amino acids: CASSWTSGGVIETQYF. The chain combines TRBV12-3 or TRBV12-4 with TRBJ2-5; the match to TRBD2 covers 15 bases. The CDR3 runs to 16 residues. J lost 5 bases, V lost 4 bases, and 5 bases had no gene match.

CDR3 sequence: CSATYGTSSYEQYF. The CDR3 DNA is TGCAGTGCTACCTACGGGACATCCTCCTACGAGCAGTACTTC. The J gene is TRBJ2-7, the V gene TRBV20-1; maybe TRBD1 (6 bases). The CDR3 is 14 residues long. From germline, CDR1 is DFQATT and CDR2 SNEGSKA (reference sequence). The V and J ends lost 4 bases and 0 bases respectively, with 13 bases between them.

The chain recombines TRBV7-6 with TRBJ1-4; tentatively, D is TRBD1 (6 bases). CDR3 length equals 13 residues. Germline CDR1 SGHVS, CDR2 FNYEAQ. Trimming took off 5 bases at V and 7 bases at J, with 11 bases between the two ends. The chain's CDR3 is CASSPGTPEKLFF. Here the CDR3 DNA reads TGTGCCAGCAGCCCCGGGACACCTGAAAAACTGTTTTTT.

The rearrangement uses TRBV7-3 and TRBJ2-1; TRBD2 is a possible D gene (5 bases). Trimming left V 0 bases short and J 2 bases short, with 14 bases between. Germline values: CDR1 SGHTA, CDR2 FQGTGA. CDR3 length equals 17 residues. CDR3 region: CASSLTPGLRTYNEQFF. DNA of the CDR3: TGTGCCAGCAGCTTAACGCCCGGACTGAGAACCTACAATGAGCAGTTCTTC. The complete variable domain, with remaining parts taken from reference TRBV7-3 and TRBJ2-1, reads GAGVSQTPSNKVTEKGKYVELRCDPISGHTALYWYRQSLGQGPEFLIYFQGTGAADDSGLPNDRFFAVRPEGSVSTLKIQRTERGDSAVYLCASSLTPGLRTYNEQFFGPGTRLTVL.

This clonotype has a handful of counts. CDR3 DNA sequence: TGTGCCAGCAGCCCAGGTTCAGTGGGCCACTACAATGAGCAGTTCTTC. Its protein is CASSPGSVGHYNEQFF. The chain uses TRBV7-6 and TRBJ2-1, with D unclear. CDR3 length: 16 residues. Germline V gene sequence: CDR1 SGHVS, CDR2 FNYEAQ. Trimming took off 5 bases at V and 3 bases at J, with 17 bases between the two ends.

The sample holds a few counts of this clonotype. This sequence joins TRBV12-3 or TRBV12-4 and TRBJ1-1, with a weak D call TRBD1 (5 bases). V was trimmed by 3 bases and J by 5 bases, leaving 10 bases between them. The CDR3 has 13 amino acids. CDR3 sequence: CASSFQGSTEAFF. The DNA for the CDR3 is TGTGCCAGCAGTTTCCAGGGATCAACTGAAGCTTTCTTT.

The chain couples TRBV4-2 to TRBJ2-5; maybe TRBD1 (6 bases). Trimming removed 1 base at V and 1 base at J, with 10 bases between. Per germline, CDR1 LGHNA and CDR2 YNFKEQ. The CDR3 is made up of 15 amino acids. DNA for the CDR3: TGTGCCAGCAGCCAAGCTCAAGGGGGCCAAGAGACCCAGTACTTC. Protein sequence: CASSQAQGGQETQYF.

The rearrangement uses TRBV5-1 and TRBJ2-2, with D perhaps assigned TRBD1 or TRBD2 (6 bases each). V was shortened by 3 bases and J by 6 bases, with 12 bases between the two germline ends. CDR1 is SGHRS and CDR2 is YFSETQ in the germline V gene. The CDR3 consists of 14 residues. The CDR3 DNA is TGCGCCAGCAGCTGGGGGCGGGGAGCCGGGGAGCTGTTTTTT. Amino acid sequence: CASSWGRGAGELFF.

This chain links TRBV12-3 or TRBV12-4 with TRBJ2-1; 12 positions agree with TRBD2. V was pared by 6 bases and J by 4 bases, with 4 bases of the junction left unmatched. The CDR3 consists of 15 residues. This CDR3 is CASRLAGGQYNEQFF. DNA of the CDR3: TGTGCCAGCAGACTAGCGGGGGGCCAGTACAATGAGCAGTTCTTC.

The chain links TRBV28 to TRBJ2-3; no reliable D call. Between the trimmed V and J ends, which lost 6 bases and 2 bases, there was a span of 12 bases. The CDR3 sequence is 14 residues long. Germline CDR1 and CDR2: MDHEN and SYDVKM. The CDR3 reads CASRPPGLTDTQYF. DNA of the CDR3: TGTGCCAGCAGACCTCCGGGCCTCACAGATACGCAGTATTTT.